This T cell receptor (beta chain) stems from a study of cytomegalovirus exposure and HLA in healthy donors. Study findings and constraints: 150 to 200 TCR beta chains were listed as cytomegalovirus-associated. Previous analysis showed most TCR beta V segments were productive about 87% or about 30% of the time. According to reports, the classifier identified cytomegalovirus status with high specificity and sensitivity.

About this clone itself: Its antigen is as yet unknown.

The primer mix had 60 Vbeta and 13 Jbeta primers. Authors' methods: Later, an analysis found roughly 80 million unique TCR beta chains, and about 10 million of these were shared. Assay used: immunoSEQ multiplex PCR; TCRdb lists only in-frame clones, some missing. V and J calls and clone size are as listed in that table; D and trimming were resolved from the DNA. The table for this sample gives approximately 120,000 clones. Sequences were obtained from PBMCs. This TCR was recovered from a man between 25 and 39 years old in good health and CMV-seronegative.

CDR3 nucleotides: TGCGCCAGCAGCCGATGGACAGGGGACTATGGCTACACCTTC. It yields the protein CASSRWTGDYGYTF. This chain joins TRBV5-1 and TRBJ1-2, with 9 bases fitting TRBD1. Trimming cost V 4 bases and J 3 bases; bases outside gene matches: 4. The germline gives CDR1 SGHRS, CDR2 YFSETQ. The CDR3 consists of 14 residues.